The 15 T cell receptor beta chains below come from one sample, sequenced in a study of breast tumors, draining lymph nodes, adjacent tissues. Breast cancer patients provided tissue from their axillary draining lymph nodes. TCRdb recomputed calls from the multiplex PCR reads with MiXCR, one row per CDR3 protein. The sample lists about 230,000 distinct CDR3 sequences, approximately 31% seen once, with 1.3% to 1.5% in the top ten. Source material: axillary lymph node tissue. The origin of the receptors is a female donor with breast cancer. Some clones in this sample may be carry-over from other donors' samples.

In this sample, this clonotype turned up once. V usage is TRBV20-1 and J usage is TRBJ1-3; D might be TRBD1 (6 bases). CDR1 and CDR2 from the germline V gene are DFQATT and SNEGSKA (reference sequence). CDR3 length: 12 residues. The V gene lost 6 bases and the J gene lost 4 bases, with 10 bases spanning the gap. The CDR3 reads CSAGGGGNTIYF. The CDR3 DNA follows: TGCAGTGCCGGAGGGGGGGGAAACACCATATATTTT.

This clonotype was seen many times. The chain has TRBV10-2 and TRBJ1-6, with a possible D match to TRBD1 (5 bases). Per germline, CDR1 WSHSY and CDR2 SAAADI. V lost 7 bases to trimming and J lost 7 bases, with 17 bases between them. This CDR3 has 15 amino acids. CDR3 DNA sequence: TGCGCCAGCACACCGGCGGGACGGCGGAATTCACCCCTCCACTTT. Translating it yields CASTPAGRRNSPLHF.

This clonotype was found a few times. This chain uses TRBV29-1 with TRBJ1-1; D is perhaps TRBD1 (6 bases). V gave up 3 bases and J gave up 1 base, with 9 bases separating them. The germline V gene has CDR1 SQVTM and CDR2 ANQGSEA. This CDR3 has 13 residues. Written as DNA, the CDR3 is TGCAGCGTTGAGGGGGACAAGAACACTGAAGCTTTCTTT. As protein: CSVEGDKNTEAFF.

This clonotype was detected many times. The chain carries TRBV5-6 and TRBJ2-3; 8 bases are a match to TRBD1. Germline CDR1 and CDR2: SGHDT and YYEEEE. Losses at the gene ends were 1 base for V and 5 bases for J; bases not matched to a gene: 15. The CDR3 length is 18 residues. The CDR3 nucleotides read TGTGCCAGCAGCTTGTTCCTTGCGGGACAGGTCGATGAAGATACGCAGTATTTT. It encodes CASSLFLAGQVDEDTQYF.

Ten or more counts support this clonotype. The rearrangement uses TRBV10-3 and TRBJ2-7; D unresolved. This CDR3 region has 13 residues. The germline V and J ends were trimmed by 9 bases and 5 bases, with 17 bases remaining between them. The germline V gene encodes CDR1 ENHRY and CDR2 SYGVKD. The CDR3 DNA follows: TGTGCCATAACACGGGCCTTGTGGAACGAGCAGTACTTC. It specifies CAITRALWNEQYF.

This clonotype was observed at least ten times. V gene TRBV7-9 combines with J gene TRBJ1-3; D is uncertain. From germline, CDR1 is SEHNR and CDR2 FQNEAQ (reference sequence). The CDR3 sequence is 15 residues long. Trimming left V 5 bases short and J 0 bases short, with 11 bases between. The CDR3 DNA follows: TGTGCCAGCAGCCCCCCGACATACTCTGGAAACACCATATATTTT. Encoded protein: CASSPPTYSGNTIYF.

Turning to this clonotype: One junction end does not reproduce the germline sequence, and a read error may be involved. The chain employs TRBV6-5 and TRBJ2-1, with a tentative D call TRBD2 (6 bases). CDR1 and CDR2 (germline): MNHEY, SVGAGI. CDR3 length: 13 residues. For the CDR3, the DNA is TGTGCCGGCAGCGGGCCATACTCCTACGAGCAGTTCTTC. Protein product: CAGSGPYSYEQFF.

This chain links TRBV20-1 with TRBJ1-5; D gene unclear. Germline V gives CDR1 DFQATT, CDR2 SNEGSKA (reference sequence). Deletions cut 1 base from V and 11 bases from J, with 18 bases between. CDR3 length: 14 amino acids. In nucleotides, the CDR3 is TGCAGTGCTAGAGGGACTAGCGGAGGAGAGACCCAGCATTTT. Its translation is CSARGTSGGETQHF.

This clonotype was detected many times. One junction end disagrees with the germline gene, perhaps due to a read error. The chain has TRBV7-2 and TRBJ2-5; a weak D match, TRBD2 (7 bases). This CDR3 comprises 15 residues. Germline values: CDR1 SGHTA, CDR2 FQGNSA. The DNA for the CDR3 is TGTGCCAGCAGCCAGGGGCGGGAGATGTGGGAGACCCAGCACTTC. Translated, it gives CASSQGREMWETQHF.

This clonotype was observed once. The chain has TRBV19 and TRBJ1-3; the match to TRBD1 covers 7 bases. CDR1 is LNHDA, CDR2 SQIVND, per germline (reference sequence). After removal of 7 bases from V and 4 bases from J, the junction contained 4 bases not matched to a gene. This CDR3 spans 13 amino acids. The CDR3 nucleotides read TGTGCCAGTAAGGACAGGCAGGGAAACACCATATATTTT. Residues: CASKDRQGNTIYF.

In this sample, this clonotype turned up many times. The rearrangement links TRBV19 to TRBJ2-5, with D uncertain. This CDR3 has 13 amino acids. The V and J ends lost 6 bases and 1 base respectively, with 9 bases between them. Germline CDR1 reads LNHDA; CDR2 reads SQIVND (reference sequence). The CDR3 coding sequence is TGTGCCAGTAGCCAGACACCCCAAGAGACCCAGTACTTC. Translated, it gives CASSQTPQETQYF.

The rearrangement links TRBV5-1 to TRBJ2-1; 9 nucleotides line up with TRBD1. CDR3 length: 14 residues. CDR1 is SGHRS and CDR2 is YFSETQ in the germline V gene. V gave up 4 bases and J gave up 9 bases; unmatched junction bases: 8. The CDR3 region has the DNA TGCGCCAGCAGCGTGGGACAGGGAATGGGTGAGCAGTTCTTC. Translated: CASSVGQGMGEQFF. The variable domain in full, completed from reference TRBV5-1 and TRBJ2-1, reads KAGVTQTPRYLIKTRGQQVTLSCSPISGHRSVSWYQQTPGQGLQFLFEYFSETQRNKGNFPGRFSGRQFSNSRSEMNVSTLELGDSALYLCASSVGQGMGEQFFGPGTRLTVL.

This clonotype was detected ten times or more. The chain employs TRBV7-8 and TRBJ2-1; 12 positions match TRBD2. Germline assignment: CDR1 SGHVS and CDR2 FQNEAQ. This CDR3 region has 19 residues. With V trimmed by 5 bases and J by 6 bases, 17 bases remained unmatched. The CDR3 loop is CASSPKTRLAGVVSNEQFF. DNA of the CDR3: TGTGCCAGCAGCCCGAAAACTAGACTAGCGGGAGTAGTGAGCAATGAGCAGTTCTTC.

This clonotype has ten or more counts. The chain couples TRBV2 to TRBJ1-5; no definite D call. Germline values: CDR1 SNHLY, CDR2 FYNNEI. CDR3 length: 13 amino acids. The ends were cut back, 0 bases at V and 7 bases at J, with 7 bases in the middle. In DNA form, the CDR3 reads TGTGCCAGCAGTGAAGCGCGGAGGCAGCCCCAGCATTTT. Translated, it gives CASSEARRQPQHF.

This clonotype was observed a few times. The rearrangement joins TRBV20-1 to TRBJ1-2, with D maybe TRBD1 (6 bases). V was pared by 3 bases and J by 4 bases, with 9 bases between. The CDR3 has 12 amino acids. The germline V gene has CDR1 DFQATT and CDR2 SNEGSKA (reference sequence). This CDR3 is CSASGTLYGYTF. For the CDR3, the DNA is TGCAGTGCTAGTGGGACACTCTATGGCTACACCTTC.